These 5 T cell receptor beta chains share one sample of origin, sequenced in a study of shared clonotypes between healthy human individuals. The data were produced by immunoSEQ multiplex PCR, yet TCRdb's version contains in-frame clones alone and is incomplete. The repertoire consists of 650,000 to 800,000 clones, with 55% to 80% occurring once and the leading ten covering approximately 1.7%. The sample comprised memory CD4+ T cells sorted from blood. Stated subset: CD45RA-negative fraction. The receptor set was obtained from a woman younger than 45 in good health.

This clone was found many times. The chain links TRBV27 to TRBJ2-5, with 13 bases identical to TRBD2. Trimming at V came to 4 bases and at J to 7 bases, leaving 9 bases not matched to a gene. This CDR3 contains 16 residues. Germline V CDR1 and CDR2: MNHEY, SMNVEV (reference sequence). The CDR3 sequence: CASSSGLAGALGTQYF. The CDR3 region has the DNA TGTGCCAGCAGTTCCGGACTAGCGGGAGCGTTAGGGACCCAGTACTTC.

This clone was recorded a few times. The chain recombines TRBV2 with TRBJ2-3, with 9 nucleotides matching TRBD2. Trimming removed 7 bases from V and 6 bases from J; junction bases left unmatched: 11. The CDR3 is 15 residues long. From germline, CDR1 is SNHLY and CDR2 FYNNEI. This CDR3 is CASNLLAGVRDTQYF. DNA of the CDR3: TGTGCCAGCAACCTATTAGCGGGAGTACGGGATACGCAGTATTTT.

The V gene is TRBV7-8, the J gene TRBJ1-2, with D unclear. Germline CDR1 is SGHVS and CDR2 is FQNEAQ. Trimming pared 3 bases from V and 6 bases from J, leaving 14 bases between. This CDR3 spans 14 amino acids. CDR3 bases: TGTGCCAGCAGCTTGCGCGTCACTCGCGATGGCTACACCTTC. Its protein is CASSLRVTRDGYTF.

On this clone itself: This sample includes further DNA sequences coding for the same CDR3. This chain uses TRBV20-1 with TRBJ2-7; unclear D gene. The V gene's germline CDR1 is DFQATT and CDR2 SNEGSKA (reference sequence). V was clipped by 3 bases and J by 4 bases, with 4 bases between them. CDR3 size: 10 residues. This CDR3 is CSARRYEQYF. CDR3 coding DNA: TGCAGTGCTAGGCGGTACGAGCAGTACTTC.

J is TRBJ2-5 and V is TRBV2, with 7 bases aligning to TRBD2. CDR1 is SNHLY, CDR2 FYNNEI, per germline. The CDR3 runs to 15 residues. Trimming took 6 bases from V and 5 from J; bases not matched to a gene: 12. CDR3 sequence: CASRGDQGGWETQYF. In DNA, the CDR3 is TGTGCCAGCAGAGGGGATCAGGGAGGGTGGGAGACCCAGTACTTC.